These 11 T cell receptor beta chains came from one sample sequenced in a study of human T cells and chemical hapten exposure. Time point indicated: patch test 3, about 24 weeks after DPC sensitization. Treatment in this sample: therapeutic diphenylcyclopropenone sensitization with weekly scalp DPC. One entry per CDR3 protein results from TCRdb running MiXCR on the RACE reads. This table holds 95,000 to 150,000 distinct CDR3 sequences, roughly 12% found once. The source was whole blood, collected in connection with sensitization to the hapten diphenylcyclopropenone (DPC). These TCRs come from a woman aged 45-65 years with alopecia areata. Some clones in this sample may be carry-over from other donors' samples.

This clonotype was seen only a few times. The V gene is TRBV7-9, the J gene TRBJ2-5, with 7 bases fitting TRBD2. This CDR3 is built from 15 residues. Germline-derived CDR1 and CDR2 are SEHNR and FQNEAQ (reference sequence). V shed 5 bases and J 3 bases; nucleotides not matched to a gene: 9. CDR3 sequence: CASSPRSSGEETQYF. The CDR3 DNA reads TGTGCCAGCAGCCCGAGGTCCAGCGGGGAAGAGACCCAGTACTTC.

The table lists this clonotype with many counts. V is TRBV4-1 and J is TRBJ2-1; tentatively, D is TRBD1 or TRBD2 (6 bases each). The CDR3 totals 14 residues. Trimming left V 3 bases short and J 10 bases short, with 16 bases between. Germline CDR1 and CDR2: MGHRA and YSYEKL. In DNA form, the CDR3 reads TGCGCCAGCAGCCAGGACAGACTAGGGTTGGAGCAGTTCTTC. This sequence encodes CASSQDRLGLEQFF.

This clonotype was recorded a few times. This chain uses TRBV24-1 with TRBJ1-2; D is perhaps TRBD1 (6 bases). Germline V gene data show CDR1 as KGHDR and CDR2 as SFDVKD. Trimming left V 0 bases short and J 8 bases short, with 15 bases between. This CDR3 is 15 amino acids long. The CDR3 is CATSDLPDGQGGYTF. In DNA, the CDR3 is TGTGCCACCAGTGATTTGCCGGACGGCCAGGGGGGCTACACCTTC.

V gene TRBV19 combines with J gene TRBJ2-5; D is possibly TRBD1 (5 bases). CDR1 and CDR2 (germline): LNHDA, SQIVND (reference sequence). The ends were cut back, 6 bases at V and 0 bases at J, with 8 bases in the middle. This CDR3 region has 13 residues. The CDR3 region has the DNA TGTGCCAGTAGCACAGGTTACCAAGAGACCCAGTACTTC. Its protein product is CASSTGYQETQYF. Based on the CDR3 plus reference TRBV19 and TRBJ2-5, the full variable domain is DGGITQSPKYLFRKEGQNVTLSCEQNLNHDAMYWYRQDPGQGLRLIYYSQIVNDFQKGDIAEGYSVSREKKESFPLTVTSAQKNPTAFYLCASSTGYQETQYFGPGTRLLVL.

This chain links TRBV10-3 with TRBJ1-5; maybe TRBD1 (6 bases). The germline V and J ends were trimmed by 6 bases and 6 bases, with 12 bases remaining between them. The CDR3 runs 13 residues. CDR1 and CDR2 (germline): ENHRY, SYGVKD. In nucleotides, the CDR3 is TGTGCCATCAGCGCAGGGGAGGGTCAGCCCCAGCATTTT. Protein: CAISAGEGQPQHF.

This clonotype was seen many times. The V call is TRBV11-1, the J call TRBJ2-1; 8 nucleotides align to TRBD1. The CDR3 is 14 residues long. Germline assignment: CDR1 SGHAT and CDR2 FQDESV (reference sequence). J was trimmed by 15 bases and V by 2 bases; bases with no gene match: 12. CDR3 in DNA: TGTGCCAGCAGCTTAATCGAAACCGGGGACAGGTTGTTCTTC. Its translation is CASSLIETGDRLFF.

The chain combines TRBV7-9 with TRBJ2-3; unclear D gene. The V end lost 2 bases, the J end lost 9 bases, and 9 bases lay between the germline ends. CDR1 is SEHNR, CDR2 FQNEAQ, per germline (reference sequence). The CDR3 length is 12 residues. This chain's CDR3 is CASSLSPETQYF. CDR3 nucleotides: TGTGCCAGCAGCTTAAGTCCGGAAACGCAGTATTTT.

The chain has TRBV15 and TRBJ1-3; 8 nucleotides line up with TRBD1. The CDR3 extends over 16 amino acids. V lost 3 bases to trimming and J lost 8 bases; unmatched junction nucleotides: 12. CDR1 and CDR2 (germline): LNHNV, YYDKDF (reference sequence). Here the CDR3 DNA reads TGTGCCACCAGCAGTCCCCAGGGCCAGGGGGCCTACACCATATATTTT. Protein: CATSSPQGQGAYTIYF.

This clonotype appeared a few times. The chain carries TRBV11-2 and TRBJ1-1, with D maybe TRBD1 (6 bases). V gave up 4 bases and J gave up 4 bases, with 10 bases separating them. This CDR3 has 13 amino acids. The V gene's germline CDR1 is SGHAT and CDR2 FQNNGV. The DNA for the CDR3 is TGTGCCAGCAGCTATATAGGGGGCACTGAAGCTTTCTTT. Translation: CASSYIGGTEAFF.

This clonotype has at least ten counts. The V and J genes are TRBV7-2 and TRBJ2-7; 10 bases agree with TRBD2. There are 15 residues in the CDR3. Germline V gives CDR1 SGHTA, CDR2 FQGNSA. V lost 3 bases to trimming and J lost 7 bases; unmatched junction nucleotides: 9. CDR3 loop: CASSFDSGRYGEQYF. In DNA form, the CDR3 reads TGTGCCAGCAGCTTTGATAGCGGGAGGTATGGAGAGCAGTACTTC.

This clonotype was seen only a few times. The chain carries TRBV4-1 and TRBJ1-1; D is unresolved. The germline V gene encodes CDR1 MGHRA and CDR2 YSYEKL. With 4 bases removed from V and 5 bases from J, the gap between germline ends came to 20 bases. CDR3 length: 16 amino acids. This CDR3 reads CASSRLEPPASTEAFF. For the CDR3, the DNA is TGCGCCAGCAGCCGTCTCGAACCCCCCGCGTCTACTGAAGCTTTCTTT.